The TCR beta chain under discussion was sequenced for a study of blood T cells in healthy people across ages. The CDR3 sequence is 13 residues long. CDR1 SQVTM and CDR2 ANQGSEA come from the germline V gene. Next came a second PCR, run for about 6 to 11 cycles, which used a sample-barcoded 5' primer along with a J-beta primer mix. Via MiXCR, TCRdb re-called the 5' RACE reads, giving one row per CDR3 protein. The repertoire holds hundreds of thousands of distinct CDR3 sequences, roughly 58% seen once, with approximately 40% in the top ten. This clonotype turned up a few times. The junction and the germline gene differ at one end; a read error may be behind it.

This receptor was taken from a man aged 60 to 75 in good health. This rearrangement joins TRBV29-1 to TRBJ1-5; 8 bases are a match to TRBD1. The sample consisted of blood. The CDR3, as DNA: TGCAGCGTGGAAGCAGGGGGCGATCAGCCCCAGCATTTT. Protein product: CSVEAGGDQPQHF. The full variable domain, with the rest looked up from reference TRBV29-1 and TRBJ1-5, is SAVISQKPSRDICQRGTSLTIQCQVDSQVTMMFWYRQQPGQSLTLIATANQGSEATYESGFVIDKFPISRPNLTFSTLTVSNMSPEDSSIYLCSVEAGGDQPQHFGDGTRLSIL.